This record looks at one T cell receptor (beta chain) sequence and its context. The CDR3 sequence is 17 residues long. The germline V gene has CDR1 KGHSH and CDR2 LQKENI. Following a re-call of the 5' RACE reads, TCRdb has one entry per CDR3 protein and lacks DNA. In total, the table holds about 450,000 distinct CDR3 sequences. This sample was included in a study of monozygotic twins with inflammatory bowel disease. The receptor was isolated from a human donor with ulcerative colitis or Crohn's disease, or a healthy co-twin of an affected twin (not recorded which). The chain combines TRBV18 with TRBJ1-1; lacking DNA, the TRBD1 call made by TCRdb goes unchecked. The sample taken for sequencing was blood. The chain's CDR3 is CASSPMTGALKGTEAFF.